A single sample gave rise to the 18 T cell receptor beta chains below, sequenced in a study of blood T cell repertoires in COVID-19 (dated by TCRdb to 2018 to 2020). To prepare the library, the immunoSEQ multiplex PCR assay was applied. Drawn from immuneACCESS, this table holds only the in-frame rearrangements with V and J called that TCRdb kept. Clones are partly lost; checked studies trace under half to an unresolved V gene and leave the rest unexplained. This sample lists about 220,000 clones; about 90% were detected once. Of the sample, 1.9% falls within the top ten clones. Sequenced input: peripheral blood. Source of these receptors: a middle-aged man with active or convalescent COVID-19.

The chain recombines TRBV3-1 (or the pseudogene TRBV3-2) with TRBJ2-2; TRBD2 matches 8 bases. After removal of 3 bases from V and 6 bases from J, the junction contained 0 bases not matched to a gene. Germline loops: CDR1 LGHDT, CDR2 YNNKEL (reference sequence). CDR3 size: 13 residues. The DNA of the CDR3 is TGTGCCAGCAGCCAGCGGGGGGCCGGGGAGCTGTTTTTT. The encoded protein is CASSQRGAGELFF.

CDR3 nucleotide sequence: TGCGCCAGCAGCTTCCAGGGAGGAGGCACTGAAGCTTTCTTT. It translates to CASSFQGGGTEAFF. This sequence joins TRBV5-1 and TRBJ1-1, with a weak D call TRBD1 (5 bases). Trimming pared 2 bases from V and 4 bases from J, leaving 12 bases between. The length of the CDR3 is 14 residues. The germline V gene encodes CDR1 SGHRS and CDR2 YFSETQ. The whole variable domain, filled in from reference TRBV5-1 and TRBJ1-1, reads KAGVTQTPRYLIKTRGQQVTLSCSPISGHRSVSWYQQTPGQGLQFLFEYFSETQRNKGNFPGRFSGRQFSNSRSEMNVSTLELGDSALYLCASSFQGGGTEAFFGQGTRLTVV.

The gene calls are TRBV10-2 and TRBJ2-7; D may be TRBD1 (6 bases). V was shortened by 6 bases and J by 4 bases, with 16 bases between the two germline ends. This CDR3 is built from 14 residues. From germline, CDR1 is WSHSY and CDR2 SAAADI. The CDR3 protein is CASSVTGPTYEQYF. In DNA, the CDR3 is TGCGCCAGCAGCGTGACAGGTCCGACATACGAGCAGTACTTC.

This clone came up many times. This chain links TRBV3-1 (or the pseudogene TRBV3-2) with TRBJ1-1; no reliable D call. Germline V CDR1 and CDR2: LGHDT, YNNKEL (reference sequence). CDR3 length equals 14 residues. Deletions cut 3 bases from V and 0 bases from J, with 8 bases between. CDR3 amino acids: CASSQFQVNTEAFF. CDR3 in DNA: TGTGCCAGCAGCCAGTTCCAGGTGAACACTGAAGCTTTCTTT.

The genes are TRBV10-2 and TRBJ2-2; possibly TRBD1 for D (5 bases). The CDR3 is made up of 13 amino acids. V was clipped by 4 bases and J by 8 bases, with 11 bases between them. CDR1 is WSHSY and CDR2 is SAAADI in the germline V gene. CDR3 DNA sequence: TGCGCCAGCAGTGTCAGGGCCCAAGGGGAGCTGTTTTTT. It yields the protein CASSVRAQGELFF.

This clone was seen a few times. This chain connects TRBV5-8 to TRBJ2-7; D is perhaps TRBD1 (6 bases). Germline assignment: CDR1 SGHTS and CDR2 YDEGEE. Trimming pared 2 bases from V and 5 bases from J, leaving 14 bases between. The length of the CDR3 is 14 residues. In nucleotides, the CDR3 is TGTGCCAGCAGCTTACAGGGATATCAGCACGAGCAGTACTTC. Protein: CASSLQGYQHEQYF.

CDR3 amino acids: CASLRRGENTAFF. CDR3 coding DNA: TGTGCCAGCCTTCGTCGGGGGGAAAATACAGCTTTCTTT. J is TRBJ1-1 and V is TRBV6-5; tentatively, D is TRBD1 (5 bases). V gave up 8 bases and J gave up 10 bases, with 20 bases separating them. Germline values: CDR1 MNHEY, CDR2 SVGAGI. The CDR3 runs to 13 residues.

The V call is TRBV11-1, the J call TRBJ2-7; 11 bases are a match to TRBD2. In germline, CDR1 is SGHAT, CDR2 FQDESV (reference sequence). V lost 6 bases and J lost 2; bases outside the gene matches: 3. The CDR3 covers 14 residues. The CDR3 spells CASSFSGRAYEQYF. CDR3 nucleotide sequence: TGTGCCAGCAGTTTTAGCGGGAGGGCCTACGAGCAGTACTTC.

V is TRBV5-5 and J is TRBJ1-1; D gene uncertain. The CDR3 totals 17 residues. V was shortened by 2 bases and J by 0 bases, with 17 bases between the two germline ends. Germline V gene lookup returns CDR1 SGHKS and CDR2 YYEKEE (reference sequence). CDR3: CASSLTGSILMNTEAFF. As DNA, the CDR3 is TGTGCCAGCAGCTTAACGGGAAGCATCTTGATGAACACTGAAGCTTTCTTT. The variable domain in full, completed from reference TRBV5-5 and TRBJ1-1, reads DAGVTQSPTHLIKTRGQQVTLRCSPISGHKSVSWYQQVLGQGPQFIFQYYEKEERGRGNFPDRFSARQFPNYSSELNVNALLLGDSALYLCASSLTGSILMNTEAFFGQGTRLTVV.

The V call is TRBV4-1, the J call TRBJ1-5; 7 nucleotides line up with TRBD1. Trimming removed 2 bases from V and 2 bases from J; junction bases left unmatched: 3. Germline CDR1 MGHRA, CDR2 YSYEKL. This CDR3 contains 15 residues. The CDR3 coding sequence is TGCGCCAGCAGCCAATTTGGGACAGGCAATCAGCCCCAGCATTTT. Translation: CASSQFGTGNQPQHF.

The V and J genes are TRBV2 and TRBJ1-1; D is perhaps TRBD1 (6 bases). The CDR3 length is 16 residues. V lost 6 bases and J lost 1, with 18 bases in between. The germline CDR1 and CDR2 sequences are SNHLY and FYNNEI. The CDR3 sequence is CASRKTGLEGNTEAFF. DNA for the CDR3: TGTGCCAGCAGGAAAACAGGGTTAGAGGGGAACACTGAAGCTTTCTTT.

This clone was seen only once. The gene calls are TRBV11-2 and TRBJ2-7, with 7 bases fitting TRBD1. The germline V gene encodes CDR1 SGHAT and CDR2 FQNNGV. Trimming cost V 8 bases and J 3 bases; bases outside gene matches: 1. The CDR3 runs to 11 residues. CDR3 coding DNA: TGTGCCAGCCGGACAGGCTACGAGCAGTACTTC. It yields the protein CASRTGYEQYF.

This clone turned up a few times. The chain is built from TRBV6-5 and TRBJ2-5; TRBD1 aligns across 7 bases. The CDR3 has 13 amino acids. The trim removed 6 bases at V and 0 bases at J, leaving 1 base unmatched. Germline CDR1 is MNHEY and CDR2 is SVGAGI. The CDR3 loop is CASSQGDQETQYF. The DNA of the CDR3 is TGTGCCAGCAGCCAGGGGGACCAAGAGACCCAGTACTTC.

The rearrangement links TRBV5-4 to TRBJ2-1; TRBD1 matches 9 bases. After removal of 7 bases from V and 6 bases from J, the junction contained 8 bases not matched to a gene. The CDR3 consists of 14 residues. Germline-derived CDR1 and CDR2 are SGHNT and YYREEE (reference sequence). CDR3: CASSNRGPSNEQFF. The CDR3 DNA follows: TGTGCCAGCTCAAACAGGGGGCCCTCCAATGAGCAGTTCTTC.

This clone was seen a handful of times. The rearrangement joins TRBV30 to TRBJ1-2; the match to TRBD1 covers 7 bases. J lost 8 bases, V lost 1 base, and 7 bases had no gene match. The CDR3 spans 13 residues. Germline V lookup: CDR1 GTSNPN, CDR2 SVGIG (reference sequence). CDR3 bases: TGTGCCTGGAGTGCCGACAGGGAAGGAGGCTACACCTTC. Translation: CAWSADREGGYTF. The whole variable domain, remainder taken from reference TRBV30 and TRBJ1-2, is SQTIHQWPATLVQPVGSPLSLECTVEGTSNPNLYWYRQAAGRGLQLLFYSVGIGQISSEVPQNLSASRPQDRQFILSSKKLLLSDSGFYLCAWSADREGGYTFGSGTRLTVV.

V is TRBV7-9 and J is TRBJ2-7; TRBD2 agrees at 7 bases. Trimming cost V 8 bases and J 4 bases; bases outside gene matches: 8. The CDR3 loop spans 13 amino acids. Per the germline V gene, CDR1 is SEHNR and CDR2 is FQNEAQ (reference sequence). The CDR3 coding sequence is TGTGCCAGCTCAATAGCGGGCATTTACGAGCAGTACTTC. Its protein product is CASSIAGIYEQYF.

Written as DNA, the CDR3 is TGTGCCAGCAGAACGACGGGGACAGCTAATAGCAATCAGCCCCAGCATTTT. Amino acid sequence: CASRTTGTANSNQPQHF. The gene calls are TRBV27 and TRBJ1-5, with 7 bases matching TRBD1. V lost 6 bases and J lost 0; bases outside the gene matches: 11. Germline assignment: CDR1 MNHEY and CDR2 SMNVEV (reference sequence). The CDR3 is made up of 17 amino acids.

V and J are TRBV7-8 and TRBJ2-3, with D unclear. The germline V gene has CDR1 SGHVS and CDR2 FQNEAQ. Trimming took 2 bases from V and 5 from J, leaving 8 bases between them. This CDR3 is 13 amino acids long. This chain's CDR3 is CASSLFSGDTQYF. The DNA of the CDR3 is TGTGCCAGCAGCTTATTCTCGGGAGATACGCAGTATTTT.